The T cell receptor beta chain under discussion was sequenced for a study of T-cell reconstitution after alpha-beta-depleted transplantation in children. As it was prepared, the TCRbeta library received unique molecular identifiers. Each CDR3 protein gets one entry after TCRdb re-called the PCR reads with MiXCR. This repertoire shows 580,000 or so distinct CDR3 sequences, approximately 22% found once; its top ten account for 12% to 15%. Study-wide results and limits: Roughly two months post-transplant, alpha-beta T cells reportedly originated from several hundred graft clones that had expanded.

Note on this clonotype: Its antigen is as yet unknown.

CDR3 size: 16 residues. The V gene end was trimmed by 10 bases and the J gene end by 6 bases; junction bases not matched to a gene: 13. CDR1 is MNHEY and CDR2 is SVGEGT in the germline V gene. V and J are TRBV6-2 or TRBV6-3 and TRBJ2-2; 11 nucleotides line up with TRBD2. This receptor was obtained from a boy under two years old who had a stem cell transplant for acute myeloid leukemia, so the T cells may come from the graft donor. The sequencing used PBMCs, mostly from graft donor cells, collected 360 days after TCRalphabeta/CD19-depleted stem cell transplant. The CDR3 nucleotides are TGTGCCATCCAGACGGGACTAGCGGTTCGGGCCGGGGAGCTGTTTTTT. It specifies CAIQTGLAVRAGELFF.